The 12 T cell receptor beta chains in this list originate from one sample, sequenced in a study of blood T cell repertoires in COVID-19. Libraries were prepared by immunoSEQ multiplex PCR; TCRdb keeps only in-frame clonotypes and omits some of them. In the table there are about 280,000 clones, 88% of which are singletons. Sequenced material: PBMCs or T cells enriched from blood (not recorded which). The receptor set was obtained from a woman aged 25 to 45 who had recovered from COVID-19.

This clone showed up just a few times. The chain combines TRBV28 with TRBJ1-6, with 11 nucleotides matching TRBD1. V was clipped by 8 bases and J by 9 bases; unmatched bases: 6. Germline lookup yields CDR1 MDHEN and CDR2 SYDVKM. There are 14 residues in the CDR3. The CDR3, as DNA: TGTGCCAGCTCCCCCGGGACAGGGGGTTCACCCCTCCACTTT. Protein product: CASSPGTGGSPLHF.

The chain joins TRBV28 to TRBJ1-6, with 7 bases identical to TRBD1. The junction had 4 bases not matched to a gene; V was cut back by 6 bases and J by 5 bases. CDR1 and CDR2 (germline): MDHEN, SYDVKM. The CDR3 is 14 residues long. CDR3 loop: CASRSQGDNSPLHF. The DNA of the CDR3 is TGTGCCAGCAGGAGCCAGGGGGATAATTCACCCCTCCACTTT.

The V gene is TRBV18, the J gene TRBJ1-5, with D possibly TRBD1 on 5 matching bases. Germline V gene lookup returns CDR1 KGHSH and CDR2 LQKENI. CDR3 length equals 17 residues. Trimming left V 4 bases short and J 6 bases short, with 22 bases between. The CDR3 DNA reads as TGTGCCAGCTCACTAGCCCCGTACTTAGGGACTTTTCAGCCCCAGCATTTT. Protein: CASSLAPYLGTFQPQHF.

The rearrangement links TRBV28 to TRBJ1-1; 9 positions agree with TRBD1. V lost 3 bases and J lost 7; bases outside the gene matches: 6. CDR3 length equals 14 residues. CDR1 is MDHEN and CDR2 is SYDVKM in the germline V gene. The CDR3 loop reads CASSLGQGIDEAFF. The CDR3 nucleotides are TGTGCCAGCAGTTTGGGACAGGGAATTGATGAAGCTTTCTTT.

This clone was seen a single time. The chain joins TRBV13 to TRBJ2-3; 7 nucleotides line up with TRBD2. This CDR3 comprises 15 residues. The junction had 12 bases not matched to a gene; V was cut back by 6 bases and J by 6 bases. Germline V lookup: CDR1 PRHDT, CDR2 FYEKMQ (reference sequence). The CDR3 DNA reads TGTGCCAGCAGGGGCGTCTTTATGGGAGGGGATACGCAGTATTTT. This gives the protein CASRGVFMGGDTQYF.

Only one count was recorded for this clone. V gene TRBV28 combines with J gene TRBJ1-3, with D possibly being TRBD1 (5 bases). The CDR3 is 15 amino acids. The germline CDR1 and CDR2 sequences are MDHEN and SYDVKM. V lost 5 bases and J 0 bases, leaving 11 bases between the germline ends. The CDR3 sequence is CASSRREPSGNTIYF. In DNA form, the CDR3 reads TGTGCCAGCAGTCGCAGGGAACCCTCTGGAAACACCATATATTTT.

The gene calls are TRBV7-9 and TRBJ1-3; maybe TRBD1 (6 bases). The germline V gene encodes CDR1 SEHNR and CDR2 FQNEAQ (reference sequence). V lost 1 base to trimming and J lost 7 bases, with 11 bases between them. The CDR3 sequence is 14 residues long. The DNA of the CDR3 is TGTGCCAGCAGCTTAGACAGGGTGGGGAACACCATATATTTT. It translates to CASSLDRVGNTIYF.

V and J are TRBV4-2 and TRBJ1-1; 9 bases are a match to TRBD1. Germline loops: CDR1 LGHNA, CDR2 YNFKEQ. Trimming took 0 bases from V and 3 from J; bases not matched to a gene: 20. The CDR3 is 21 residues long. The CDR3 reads CASSQDLTGGMVPTAYTEAFF. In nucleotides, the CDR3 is TGTGCCAGCAGCCAAGATCTGACAGGGGGAATGGTCCCTACGGCGTACACTGAAGCTTTCTTT.

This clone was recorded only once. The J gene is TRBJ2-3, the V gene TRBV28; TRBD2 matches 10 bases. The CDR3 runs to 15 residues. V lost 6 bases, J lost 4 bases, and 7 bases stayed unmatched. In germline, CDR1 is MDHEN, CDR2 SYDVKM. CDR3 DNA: TGTGCCAGCAGCCCTACTAGCGGGATCTCAGATACGCAGTATTTT. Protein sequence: CASSPTSGISDTQYF.

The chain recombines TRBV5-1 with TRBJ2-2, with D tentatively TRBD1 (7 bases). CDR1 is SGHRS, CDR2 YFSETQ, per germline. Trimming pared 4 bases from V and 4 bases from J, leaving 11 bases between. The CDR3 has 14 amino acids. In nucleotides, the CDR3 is TGCGCCAGCAGCACGCAGGGGGGCACCGGGGAGCTGTTTTTT. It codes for CASSTQGGTGELFF.

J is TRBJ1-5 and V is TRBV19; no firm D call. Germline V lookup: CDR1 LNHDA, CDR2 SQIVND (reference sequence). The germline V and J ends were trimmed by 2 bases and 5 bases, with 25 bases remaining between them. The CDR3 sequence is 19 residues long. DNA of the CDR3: TGTGCCAGTAGTATAAATTCTCGTAGCACACCTCCTTTTCATCAGCCCCAGCATTTT. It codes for CASSINSRSTPPFHQPQHF.

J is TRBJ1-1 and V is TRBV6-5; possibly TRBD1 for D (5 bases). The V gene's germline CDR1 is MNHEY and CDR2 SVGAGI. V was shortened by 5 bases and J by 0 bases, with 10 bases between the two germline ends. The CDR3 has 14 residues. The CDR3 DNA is TGTGCCAGCAGTAGAGACAGAGTGAACACTGAAGCTTTCTTT. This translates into CASSRDRVNTEAFF.